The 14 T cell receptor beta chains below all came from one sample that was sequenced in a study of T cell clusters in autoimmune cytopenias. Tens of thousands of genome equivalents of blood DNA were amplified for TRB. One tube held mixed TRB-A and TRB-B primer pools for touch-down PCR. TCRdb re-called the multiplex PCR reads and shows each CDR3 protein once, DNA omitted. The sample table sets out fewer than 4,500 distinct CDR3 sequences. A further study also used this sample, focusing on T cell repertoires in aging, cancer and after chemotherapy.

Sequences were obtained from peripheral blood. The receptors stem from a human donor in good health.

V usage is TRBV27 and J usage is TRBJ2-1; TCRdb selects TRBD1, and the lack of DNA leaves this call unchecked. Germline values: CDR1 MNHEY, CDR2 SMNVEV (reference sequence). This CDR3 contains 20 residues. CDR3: CASSLSKWGVVSSSYNEQFF.

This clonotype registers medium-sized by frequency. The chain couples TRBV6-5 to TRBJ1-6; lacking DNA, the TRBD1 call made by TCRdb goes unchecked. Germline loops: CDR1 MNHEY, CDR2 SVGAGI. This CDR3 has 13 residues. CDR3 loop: CASKRTGNSPLHF.

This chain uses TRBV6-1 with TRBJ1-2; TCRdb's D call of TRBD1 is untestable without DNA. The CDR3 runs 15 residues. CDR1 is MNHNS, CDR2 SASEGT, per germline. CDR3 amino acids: CASTSTGLINYGYTF.

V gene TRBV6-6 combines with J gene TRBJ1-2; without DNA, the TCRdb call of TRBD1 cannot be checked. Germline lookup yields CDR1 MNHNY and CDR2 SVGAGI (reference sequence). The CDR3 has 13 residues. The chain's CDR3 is CASSRTGDYGYTF.

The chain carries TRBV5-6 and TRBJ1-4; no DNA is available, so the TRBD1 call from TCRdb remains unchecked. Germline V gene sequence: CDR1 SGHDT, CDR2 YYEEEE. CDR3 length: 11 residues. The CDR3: CASSQGEKLFF. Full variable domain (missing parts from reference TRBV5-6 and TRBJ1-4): DAGVTQSPTHLIKTRGQQVTLRCSPKSGHDTVSWYQQALGQGPQFIFQYYEEEERQRGNFPDRFSGHQFPNYSSELNVNALLLGDSALYLCASSQGEKLFFGSGTQLSVL.

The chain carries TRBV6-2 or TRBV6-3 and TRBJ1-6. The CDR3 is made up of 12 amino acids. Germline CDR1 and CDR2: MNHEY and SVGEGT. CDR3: CASSSNNSPLHF.

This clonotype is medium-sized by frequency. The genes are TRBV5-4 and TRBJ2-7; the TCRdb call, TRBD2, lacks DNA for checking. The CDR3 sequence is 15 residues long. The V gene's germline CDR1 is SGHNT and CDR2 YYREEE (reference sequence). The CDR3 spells CASSLGQGSHHEQYF.

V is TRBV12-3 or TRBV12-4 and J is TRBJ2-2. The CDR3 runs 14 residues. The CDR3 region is CASRGKTFTGELFF.

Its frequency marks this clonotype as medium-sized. Here the CDR3 reads CASSISAFTGELFF. The J gene is TRBJ2-2, the V gene TRBV19. The CDR3 runs 14 residues. The germline gives CDR1 LNHDA, CDR2 SQIVND (reference sequence).

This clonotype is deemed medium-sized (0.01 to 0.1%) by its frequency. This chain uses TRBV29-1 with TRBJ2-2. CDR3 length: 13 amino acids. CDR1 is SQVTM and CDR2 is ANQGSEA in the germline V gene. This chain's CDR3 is CSVGVMNTGELFF.

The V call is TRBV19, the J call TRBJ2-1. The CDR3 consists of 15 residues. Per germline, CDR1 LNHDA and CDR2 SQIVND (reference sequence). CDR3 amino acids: CASSIIASSYNEQFF.

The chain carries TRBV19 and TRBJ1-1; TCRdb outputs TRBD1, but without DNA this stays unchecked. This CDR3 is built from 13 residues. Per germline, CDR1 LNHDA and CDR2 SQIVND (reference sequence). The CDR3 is CASSLDRGTEAFF.

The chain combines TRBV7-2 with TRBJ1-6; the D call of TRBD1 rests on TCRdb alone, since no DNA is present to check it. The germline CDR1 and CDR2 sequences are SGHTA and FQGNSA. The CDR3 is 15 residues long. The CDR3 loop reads CASSPSGTPNSPLHF.

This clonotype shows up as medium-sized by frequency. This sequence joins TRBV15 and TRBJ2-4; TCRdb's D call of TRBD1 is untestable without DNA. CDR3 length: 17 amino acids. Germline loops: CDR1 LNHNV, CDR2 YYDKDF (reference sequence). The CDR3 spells CATSRDPGVSPKNIQYF. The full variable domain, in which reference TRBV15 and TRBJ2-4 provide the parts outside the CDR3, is DAMVIQNPRYQVTQFGKPVTLSCSQTLNHNVMYWYQQKSSQAPKLLFHYYDKDFNNEADTPDNFQSRRPNTSFCFLDIRSPGLGDTAMYLCATSRDPGVSPKNIQYFGAGTRLSVL.